This passage covers 13 T cell receptor beta chains from one sample sequenced in a study of cytomegalovirus exposure and HLA in healthy donors. A multiplex PCR was run with 60 Vbeta primers and 13 Jbeta primers. Sequenced by immunoSEQ multiplex PCR; TCRdb stores in-frame clones only, minus some. The table records approximately 120,000 clones, 70% to 80% of them present only once. The specimen sequenced was PBMCs. These TCRs come from a man aged 45 to 65 in good health and CMV-seronegative.

The table lists this clone with a few counts. J is TRBJ1-5 and V is TRBV28; TRBD1 aligns across 7 bases. CDR3 length equals 16 residues. With 6 bases clipped from V and 3 bases from J, the junction kept 11 bases outside the gene matches. Looked up from germline, CDR1 is MDHEN and CDR2 is SYDVKM. In DNA form, the CDR3 reads TGTGCCAGCAGAACACAGGGGCTAGGAGACAATCAGCCCCAGCATTTT. This translates into CASRTQGLGDNQPQHF.

The gene calls are TRBV28 and TRBJ1-5; 8 nucleotides line up with TRBD1. Trimming at V came to 6 bases and at J to 6 bases, leaving 13 bases not matched to a gene. The CDR3 spans 16 residues. The V gene's germline CDR1 is MDHEN and CDR2 SYDVKM. This CDR3 is CASRGGGQGLTQPQHF. Written as DNA, the CDR3 is TGTGCCAGCAGGGGGGGTGGACAGGGCTTGACTCAGCCCCAGCATTTT. Combining the CDR3 with reference TRBV28 and TRBJ1-5 gives the whole variable domain DVKVTQSSRYLVKRTGEKVFLECVQDMDHENMFWYRQDPGLGLRLIYFSYDVKMKEKGDIPEGYSVSREKKERFSLILESASTNQTSMYLCASRGGGQGLTQPQHFGDGTRLSIL.

The rearrangement joins TRBV2 to TRBJ2-3, with TRBD2 matching over 10 bases. Germline V lookup: CDR1 SNHLY, CDR2 FYNNEI. The CDR3 is 18 amino acids. The J segment lost 3 bases and the V segment lost 2 bases, leaving 11 bases of the junction unmatched. This CDR3 is CASSELGTSGKGTDTQYF. DNA of the CDR3: TGTGCCAGCAGTGAATTAGGAACTAGCGGGAAGGGAACAGATACGCAGTATTTT.

The genes are TRBV5-4 and TRBJ2-3, with 9 bases that match TRBD2. The length of the CDR3 is 15 residues. J lost 5 bases, V lost 4 bases, and 8 bases had no gene match. CDR1 is SGHNT, CDR2 YYREEE, per germline (reference sequence). CDR3 sequence (DNA): TGTGCCAGCAGCGAATCCGGGACTAGCTTAGATACGCAGTATTTT. Amino acids: CASSESGTSLDTQYF.

The gene calls are TRBV30 and TRBJ1-5; 7 bases map to TRBD1. The germline V gene encodes CDR1 GTSNPN and CDR2 SVGIG (reference sequence). Germline trimming cut 5 bases from V and 4 bases from J; bases unmatched to any gene: 8. This CDR3 has 14 amino acids. In DNA, the CDR3 is TGTGCCTGGGGTCTCGGACAGGTAAATCAGCCCCAGCATTTT. Its translation: CAWGLGQVNQPQHF.

This clone was counted once. The V call is TRBV28, the J call TRBJ1-2, with 8 bases that match TRBD1. V shed 5 bases, J shed 2 bases, and the junction held 4 bases outside the gene matches. CDR3 length: 14 amino acids. In germline, CDR1 is MDHEN, CDR2 SYDVKM. The CDR3 bases are TGTGCCAGCAGTCAGGGGGCGGTCAACTATGGCTACACCTTC. Translation: CASSQGAVNYGYTF.

This sequence joins TRBV7-9 and TRBJ2-1, with D maybe TRBD2 (7 bases). The CDR3 is 15 amino acids. V lost 3 bases and J 0 bases, leaving 9 bases between the germline ends. Germline V gene data show CDR1 as SEHNR and CDR2 as FQNEAQ (reference sequence). CDR3: CASSLGGASYNEQFF. Here the CDR3 DNA reads TGTGCCAGCAGCTTGGGGGGGGCCTCCTACAATGAGCAGTTCTTC.

This chain joins TRBV7-8 and TRBJ2-7; D may be TRBD1 (8 bases). This CDR3 is built from 17 residues. Trimming removed 5 bases at V and 2 bases at J, with 22 bases between. The germline CDR1 and CDR2 sequences are SGHVS and FQNEAQ. CDR3 protein: CASSGGGGTGRTYEQYF. The CDR3 nucleotides read TGTGCCAGCAGCGGGGGAGGGGGGACAGGTAGAACCTACGAGCAGTACTTC.

The chain couples TRBV14 to TRBJ2-7; 8 positions agree with TRBD2. The length of the CDR3 is 15 residues. The junction had 8 bases not matched to a gene; V was cut back by 1 base and J by 6 bases. The germline gives CDR1 SGHDN, CDR2 FVKESK. The CDR3 loop is CASSQGAGVLSEQYF. CDR3 bases: TGTGCCAGCAGCCAAGGAGCGGGAGTCCTCTCCGAGCAGTACTTC. The full variable domain, with the rest looked up from reference TRBV14 and TRBJ2-7, is EAGVTQFPSHSVIEKGQTVTLRCDPISGHDNLYWYRRVMGKEIKFLLHFVKESKQDESGMPNNRFLAERTGGTYSTLKVQPAELEDSGVYFCASSQGAGVLSEQYFGPGTRLTVT.

J is TRBJ2-7 and V is TRBV27, with D tentatively TRBD1 (6 bases). The CDR3 has 15 residues. Trimming removed 7 bases from V and 0 bases from J, with 16 bases in between. CDR1 is MNHEY, CDR2 SMNVEV, per germline (reference sequence). The CDR3 here is CASKLQGRVSYEQYF. In nucleotides, the CDR3 is TGTGCCAGCAAGCTACAGGGTAGGGTCTCCTACGAGCAGTACTTC.

This clone has only one observation. The V gene is TRBV12-1, the J gene TRBJ1-5; the table assigns TRBD1, which was not confirmed against the DNA. TRBV12-1 constitutes a pseudogene. The CDR3 has 15 residues. The CDR3 DNA is TGTGCCAGCAGCTACGGGACAGGGGGCGATCAGCCCCAGCATTTT. Encoded protein: CASSYGTGGDQPQHF.

The chain carries TRBV19 and TRBJ2-2, with 10 bases matching TRBD2. Trimming took 1 base from V and 5 from J; bases not matched to a gene: 4. Germline V CDR1 and CDR2: LNHDA, SQIVND (reference sequence). The CDR3 runs 16 residues. CDR3 protein: CASSIALAGVTGELFF. The DNA of the CDR3 is TGTGCCAGTAGTATAGCTCTAGCGGGAGTTACCGGGGAGCTGTTTTTT.

This rearrangement joins TRBV14 to TRBJ2-2, with 9 bases matching TRBD1. This CDR3 is 19 amino acids long. The ends lost 0 bases at V and 4 bases at J; junction bases unmatched: 12. CDR1 and CDR2 from the germline V gene are SGHDN and FVKESK. CDR3 sequence reads: CASSQEETGGWGVTGELFF. Here the CDR3 DNA reads TGTGCCAGCAGCCAAGAGGAGACAGGGGGTTGGGGAGTCACCGGGGAGCTGTTTTTT.